These 2 T cell receptor beta chains originate from one sample sequenced in a study of CD8 T cells in Susac syndrome. After extraction with the RNeasy kit, about 0.5 to 1 ug of the RNA was reverse transcribed using random hexamers. A single record per CDR3 protein comes from TCRdb applying MiXCR to the immunoSEQ multiplex PCR reads. There are approximately 210,000 distinct CDR3 sequences in the sample; about 95% occur only once, and 0.085% to 0.095% lies in the top ten. Input material: CD4+ T cells from PBMCs. Every receptor here comes from a human donor with multiple sclerosis.

The chain employs TRBV27 and TRBJ1-2; TRBD1 matches at 7 bases. Germline trimming cut 4 bases from V and 7 bases from J; bases unmatched to any gene: 18. The CDR3 has 17 residues. Germline assignment: CDR1 MNHEY and CDR2 SMNVEV (reference sequence). CDR3 residues: CASSSGQALRAVGGYTF. DNA of the CDR3: TGTGCCAGCAGTTCCGGACAGGCTCTCAGGGCGGTCGGTGGCTACACCTTC.

The chain joins TRBV29-1 to TRBJ2-7, with 7 bases identical to TRBD2. The J segment lost 2 bases and the V segment lost 4 bases, leaving 8 bases of the junction unmatched. Germline V gene data show CDR1 as SQVTM and CDR2 as ANQGSEA. The CDR3 has 14 residues. The CDR3 DNA sequence: TGCAGCGTTGGGGGAGGGCTGGGGGCCTACGAGCAGTACTTC. Its protein is CSVGGGLGAYEQYF.